This TCR beta chain was found in a study of T cell changes during pregnancy in multiple sclerosis. The table came from immunoSEQ multiplex PCR; TCRdb's copy has only in-frame clones and leaves some out. Altogether roughly 60,000 clones are present, 93% being singletons, with the ten largest covering roughly 0.4%. V lost 6 bases, J lost 6 bases, and 6 bases lay in between. CDR1 and CDR2 from the germline V gene are MNHNY and SVGAGI (reference sequence). The CDR3 runs to 11 residues. This clonotype was sampled from a female donor with multiple sclerosis, enrolled in a pregnancy study. This chain uses TRBV6-6 with TRBJ1-5; D remains ambiguous. The sequencing used CD4+ T cells from peripheral blood mononuclear cells, collected before pregnancy. CDR3 protein: CASSTGQPQHF. CDR3 coding DNA: TGTGCCAGCAGCACCGGTCAGCCCCAGCATTTT.